One and the same sample provided the 13 T cell receptor beta chains below, sequenced in a study of T cell clonality in common variable immunodeficiency. Generated by immunoSEQ multiplex PCR, the TCRdb table keeps only in-frame clones and is missing some. The sample has around 52,000 clones, none seen only once. Sequenced material: peripheral blood mononuclear cells. The receptors shown here come from a person aged 18 to 69 in good health.

The sample holds many counts of this clone. The read halts 3 residues ahead of the CDR3 end, with the missing end drawn from the germline J gene. This chain links TRBV14 with TRBJ2-3; D uncertain. The germline V and J ends were trimmed by 1 base and 7 bases, with 12 bases remaining between them. Germline V lookup: CDR1 SGHDN, CDR2 FVKESK. This CDR3 is 14 amino acids long. The part of the CDR3 DNA that was read is TGTGCCAGCAGCCAAGTATCAGGCCGATATACG. Amino acid sequence: CASSQVSGRYT. In full, the CDR3 reads CASSQVSGRYTQYF.

This clone was seen repeatedly, ten times or more. The read gets to within 3 residues of the CDR3 end, and the germline J gene fills in the rest. This chain uses TRBV7-2 with TRBJ2-3, with 8 bases aligning to TRBD2. The CDR3 totals 15 residues. The germline V gene encodes CDR1 SGHTA and CDR2 FQGNSA. V lost 0 bases and J lost 1; bases outside the gene matches: 0. CDR3 DNA, as far as it was read: TGTGCCAGCAGCTTAGCAGCGGGGGGCACAGATACG. As protein: CASSLAAGGTDT. The complete CDR3 sequence is CASSLAAGGTDTQYF.

This clone was detected many times. Germline is not matched at one junction end, which may reflect a read error. The read terminates 3 residues ahead of where the CDR3 ends, so the germline J gene completes it. This chain links TRBV20-1 with TRBJ2-2, with 7 bases that match TRBD1. Germline CDR1 DFQATT, CDR2 SNEGSKA (reference sequence). This CDR3 region has 12 residues. The CDR3 loop reads CSAESPQGVLFF. The sequenced part of the CDR3 DNA is TGCAGTGCTGAAAGCCCCCAGGGGGTG.

This clone came up many times. CDR3 residues: CASKSSRGSGNTIYF. Incomplete CDR3 DNA: TGCGCCAGCAAGAGTTCAAGGGGTTCCGGAAACACC. The chain joins TRBV5-1 to TRBJ1-3; possibly TRBD1 for D (5 bases). Sequencing ends 3 residues short of the CDR3 end; the germline J gene provides the rest. The CDR3 spans 15 residues. V was pared by 6 bases and J by 4 bases, with 17 bases between. Germline CDR1 is SGHRS and CDR2 is YFSETQ.

This clone has a count of ten or more. The observed sequence ends 3 residues before the CDR3 terminus, with the missing tail filled in from the germline J gene. The chain combines TRBV10-1 with TRBJ2-5; the D gene is possibly TRBD2 (6 bases). This CDR3 has 15 amino acids. Germline assignment: CDR1 WNHNN and CDR2 SYGVQD (reference sequence). Trimming took off 2 bases at V and 5 bases at J, with 15 bases between the two ends. The CDR3 protein is CASSEAGLAKETQYF. The covered CDR3 bases are TGCGCCAGCAGTGAGGCGGGACTGGCTAAGGAGACC.

Notes on this clone: The CDR3 is cut off 3 residues early in the read; its end comes from the germline J gene. The chain joins TRBV18 to TRBJ1-1; weak D call: TRBD1 (6 bases). The V end lost 2 bases, the J end lost 1 base, and 11 bases lay between the germline ends. Looked up from germline, CDR1 is KGHSH and CDR2 is LQKENI. CDR3 length: 15 amino acids. CDR3 loop: CASSPGGGRNTEAFF. Partial CDR3 DNA: TGTGCCAGCTCACCAGGGGGGGGCAGGAACACTGAA.

This clone was seen many times. The observed sequence ends 3 residues before the CDR3 terminus, with the missing tail filled in from the germline J gene. V gene TRBV20-1 combines with J gene TRBJ2-1; 8 nucleotides match TRBD1. V dropped 0 bases and J dropped 7; count of bases not matched to a gene: 11. The CDR3 runs 16 residues. Germline CDR1 is DFQATT and CDR2 is SNEGSKA (reference sequence). The sequenced part of the CDR3 DNA is TGCAGTGCTAGAGACGGCGACCAGGGGGCAGGGAATGAG. This translates into CSARDGDQGAGNE. The CDR3 in full is CSARDGDQGAGNEQFF.

This clone was detected only a few times. The observed sequence ends 3 residues before the CDR3 terminus, with the missing tail filled in from the germline J gene. This chain uses TRBV5-1 with TRBJ2-3; 7 bases are a match to TRBD2. Germline V gene lookup returns CDR1 SGHRS and CDR2 YFSETQ. This CDR3 region has 16 residues. Here the CDR3 reads CASSFGDGARGETQYF. The CDR3 DNA, read in part, is TGCGCCAGCAGCTTTGGGGATGGGGCCCGGGGGGAGACG.

This clone was detected many times. The read halts 3 residues ahead of the CDR3 end, with the missing end drawn from the germline J gene. J is TRBJ2-2 and V is TRBV6-4; TRBD1 is a possible D gene (5 bases). CDR1 MRHNA and CDR2 SNTAGT come from the germline V gene. The CDR3 contains 16 residues. V lost 1 base and J 1 base, leaving 10 bases between the germline ends. The sequenced part of the CDR3 DNA is TGTGCCAGCAGTGACTTCCCAACAGGGAACACCGGGGAG. It is translated as CASSDFPTGNTGE. The complete CDR3 reads CASSDFPTGNTGELFF.

This clone was counted many times. The read is 3 residues too short to cover the CDR3 end, so that end is filled in from the germline J gene. The J gene is TRBJ1-1, the V gene TRBV7-8; 8 positions match TRBD1. The CDR3 sequence is 15 residues long. V lost 7 bases and J lost 2; bases outside the gene matches: 9. CDR1 and CDR2 (germline): SGHVS, FQNEAQ. The CDR3 bases that were read are TGTGCCAGCAAAGACCTGGACAGGGCAAACACTGAA. Its protein is CASKDLDRANTE. The full CDR3 protein is CASKDLDRANTEAFF.

This clone was seen ten or more times. The read stops 3 residues short of the end of the CDR3; the missing end is completed from the germline J gene. V is TRBV5-4 and J is TRBJ2-5; maybe TRBD1 (5 bases). Germline CDR1 is SGHNT and CDR2 is YYREEE (reference sequence). The V end was cut by 0 bases, the J end by 0 bases, with 9 bases between. This CDR3 has 15 amino acids. This chain's CDR3 is CASSLGGGNQETQYF. Partial CDR3 DNA: TGTGCCAGCAGCTTGGGGGGCGGTAACCAAGAGACC.

This clone was observed many times. The CDR3 spells CASSLGQINEKLFF. CDR3 DNA (partial): TGCGCCAGCAGCTTGGGACAGATTAATGAAAAA. The chain combines TRBV5-1 with TRBJ1-4; a weak D match, TRBD1 (5 bases). The observed sequence ends 3 residues before the CDR3 terminus, with the missing tail filled in from the germline J gene. The germline CDR1 and CDR2 sequences are SGHRS and YFSETQ. The CDR3 covers 14 residues. Trimming removed 0 bases from V and 4 bases from J, with 7 bases in between.

This clone has a count of ten or more. CDR3 sequence: CSARAGREAGEQYF. CDR3 DNA (partial): TGCAGTGCTAGAGCGGGCAGGGAGGCTGGCGAG. The rearrangement joins TRBV20-1 to TRBJ2-7; D is possibly TRBD2 (6 bases). With the read ending 3 residues before the CDR3 end, the germline J gene is used to fill in that end. CDR3 length: 14 amino acids. Germline loops: CDR1 DFQATT, CDR2 SNEGSKA (reference sequence). The V and J ends lost 1 base and 6 bases respectively, with 16 bases between them.